One and the same sample provided the 20 T cell receptor beta chains below, sequenced in a study of T cells in Graves' hyperthyroidism and ophthalmopathy. Amplification of TCR beta CDR3 regions used RNA as the template. When the TCR CDR3 underwent first-round RT-PCR, the HTBI primer set was used. Each CDR3 protein gets one entry after TCRdb re-called the multiplex PCR reads with MiXCR. This sample has 45,000 to 55,000 distinct CDR3 sequences, with approximately 58% found just once. The sample consisted of peripheral blood or thyroid tissue (not recorded which). Every receptor here comes from a man aged 18 to 30 with Graves' hyperthyroidism.

This clonotype has only a few counts. The genes are TRBV11-2 and TRBJ2-7; the match to TRBD1 covers 9 bases. The J segment lost 3 bases and the V segment lost 5 bases, leaving 5 bases of the junction unmatched. The CDR3 consists of 14 residues. Germline V gene data show CDR1 as SGHAT and CDR2 as FQNNGV. CDR3 coding DNA: TGTGCCAGCAGCACGCCGGGACAGGGCTACGAGCAGTACTTC. Translating gives CASSTPGQGYEQYF.

V usage is TRBV10-2 and J usage is TRBJ1-2; weak D call: TRBD1 (5 bases). Germline lookup yields CDR1 WSHSY and CDR2 SAAADI. Trimming took 2 bases from V and 5 from J, leaving 9 bases between them. This CDR3 is built from 13 residues. The CDR3 coding sequence is TGCGCCAGCAGTGAGCCGGACATTTATGGCTACACCTTC. Its translation is CASSEPDIYGYTF.

This clonotype has at least ten counts. The CDR3 region has the DNA TGTGCCAGCAGTCCTCGCGGCTCGGCCTATGGCTACACCTTC. This encodes CASSPRGSAYGYTF. The chain recombines TRBV12-3 or TRBV12-4 with TRBJ1-2; D call uncertain. V was cut by 5 bases and J by 4 bases, with 14 bases left in between. The CDR3 contains 14 residues.

J is TRBJ1-3 and V is TRBV2; D ambiguous. This CDR3 comprises 13 residues. Germline V gene sequence: CDR1 SNHLY, CDR2 FYNNEI. The V gene lost 8 bases and the J gene lost 1 base, with 9 bases spanning the gap. The CDR3 spells CASPRGSGNTIYF. The CDR3 DNA sequence: TGTGCCAGCCCCCGGGGATCTGGAAACACCATATATTTT.

Regarding this clonotype: Sequence at one end of the junction differs from germline and may be a read error. This sequence joins TRBV12-3 or TRBV12-4 and TRBJ2-7; D may be TRBD2 (6 bases). The CDR3 consists of 15 residues. The DNA for the CDR3 is TGTGCCTGCAGTTTAGCAACGGGAGTTCGTTCCGAGCAGTACTTC. Residues: CACSLATGVRSEQYF.

This clonotype was counted at least ten times. One end of the junction does not line up with germline, which may come from a read error. The chain links TRBV7-2 to TRBJ2-7, with 7 bases identical to TRBD1. This CDR3 spans 18 amino acids. The germline CDR1 and CDR2 sequences are SGHTA and FQGNSA. CDR3 residues: CASSFLRTGTAAPYEQYF. Written as DNA, the CDR3 is TGCGCCAGCAGCTTCCTGCGCACCGGGACAGCTGCCCCCTACGAGCAGTACTTC.

This chain uses TRBV20-1 with TRBJ2-5, with D unclear. This CDR3 is 10 amino acids long. The germline V gene encodes CDR1 DFQATT and CDR2 SNEGSKA (reference sequence). Trimming cost V 5 bases and J 8 bases, with 9 bases left between them. CDR3 region: CSAVHGTQYF. CDR3 nucleotide sequence: TGCAGTGCTGTGCACGGCACCCAGTACTTC.

As for this clonotype: At one of its ends the junction is not consistent with the germline gene, which may arise from a read error. The rearrangement uses TRBV7-9 and TRBJ1-4; weak D call: TRBD1 (5 bases). This CDR3 is 14 amino acids long. Germline CDR1 reads SEHNR; CDR2 reads FQNEAQ (reference sequence). CDR3 residues: CASSLRDGEAIFLF. The CDR3 DNA follows: TGTGCCAGCAGCTTAAGGGACGGGGAGGCTATCTTTTTATTT.

This clonotype was observed many times. The chain has TRBV20-1 and TRBJ1-2; D is possibly TRBD1 (5 bases). This CDR3 is built from 13 residues. Germline loops: CDR1 DFQATT, CDR2 SNEGSKA (reference sequence). Trimming removed 2 bases from V and 6 bases from J, with 13 bases in between. CDR3 sequence: CSARILWDDGYTF. In DNA form, the CDR3 reads TGCAGTGCTAGAATATTATGGGACGATGGCTACACCTTC.

This clonotype occurred a few times. The missing conserved phenylalanine or tryptophan at the end of this CDR3 makes a read error likely. The chain uses TRBV29-1 and TRBJ1-1; D remains unclear. Germline V gene data show CDR1 as SQVTM and CDR2 as ANQGSEA. The CDR3 loop spans 13 amino acids. V shed 7 bases and J shed 6 bases, with 18 bases lying between them. This chain's CDR3 is CSACLDGRAEAFL. The CDR3 coding sequence is TGCAGCGCTTGCCTGGACGGGAGGGCTGAAGCTTTCCTT.

The chain carries TRBV12-3 or TRBV12-4 and TRBJ1-2; the D is unclear. This CDR3 region has 13 residues. V was pared by 3 bases and J by 7 bases, with 12 bases between. CDR3 residues: CASSFGESRGYTF. CDR3 in DNA: TGTGCCAGCAGTTTCGGGGAGTCGCGTGGCTACACCTTC.

The sample holds a few counts of this clonotype. The chain combines TRBV2 with TRBJ1-1, with D unclear. The CDR3 covers 15 residues. V dropped 1 base and J dropped 4 bases, with 13 bases sitting between them. The V gene's germline CDR1 is SNHLY and CDR2 FYNNEI. The DNA of the CDR3 is TGTGCCAGCAGTGAAGTCCACTCCATGAGCACTGAAGCTTTCTTT. This sequence encodes CASSEVHSMSTEAFF.

The sample holds many counts of this clonotype. The chain is built from TRBV28 and TRBJ2-2; TRBD1 or TRBD2 may be the D gene (6 bases each). Germline CDR1 and CDR2: MDHEN and SYDVKM. V lost 1 base and J 5 bases, leaving 11 bases between the germline ends. The CDR3 length is 15 residues. CDR3 sequence reads: CASSLFQGRTGELFF. In nucleotides, the CDR3 is TGTGCCAGCAGTTTATTCCAGGGGAGGACCGGGGAGCTGTTTTTT.

This clonotype was seen a handful of times. The chain recombines TRBV2 with TRBJ1-5, with 8 bases identical to TRBD1. Trimming at V came to 5 bases and at J to 2 bases, leaving 2 bases not matched to a gene. In germline, CDR1 is SNHLY, CDR2 FYNNEI. The CDR3 contains 14 residues. The CDR3: CASSLDRGNQPQHF. CDR3 nucleotides: TGTGCCAGCAGTTTGGACAGGGGCAATCAGCCCCAGCATTTT. Variable domain in full (rest from reference TRBV2 and TRBJ1-5): EPEVTQTPSHQVTQMGQEVILRCVPISNHLYFYWYRQILGQKVEFLVSFYNNEISEKSEIFDDQFSVERPDGSNFTLKIRSTKLEDSAMYFCASSLDRGNQPQHFGDGTRLSIL.

This clonotype was seen many times. J is TRBJ1-1 and V is TRBV29-1; D is undetermined. Germline CDR1 is SQVTM and CDR2 is ANQGSEA. Trimming removed 8 bases from V and 4 bases from J, with 11 bases in between. CDR3 size: 11 residues. CDR3 bases: TGCAGCTCCGGGGTGTCCACTGAAGCTTTCTTT. Translated: CSSGVSTEAFF.

V usage is TRBV29-1 and J usage is TRBJ1-2, with D maybe TRBD1 (5 bases). Trimming shortened V by 3 bases and J by 4 bases, and 12 bases separated the two germline ends. The CDR3 is 13 residues long. Germline lookup yields CDR1 SQVTM and CDR2 ANQGSEA. CDR3 nucleotide sequence: TGCAGCGTTGAGGGGGGGGTGCCCTATGGCTACACCTTC. This sequence encodes CSVEGGVPYGYTF.

This clonotype was recorded many times. The V call is TRBV6-5, the J call TRBJ1-1; perhaps TRBD1 as D (5 bases). The length of the CDR3 is 15 residues. CDR1 and CDR2 from the germline V gene are MNHEY and SVGAGI. The V gene lost 6 bases and the J gene lost 4 bases, with 18 bases spanning the gap. DNA of the CDR3: TGTGCCAGCAGATCTAACGGGGCCGTGGGCACTGAAGCTTTCTTT. Encoded protein: CASRSNGAVGTEAFF.

The J gene is TRBJ2-7, the V gene TRBV29-1; 10 bases agree with TRBD1. This CDR3 has 14 amino acids. The J segment lost 4 bases and the V segment lost 7 bases, leaving 10 bases of the junction unmatched. Germline V gene lookup returns CDR1 SQVTM and CDR2 ANQGSEA. The CDR3 DNA reads as TGCAGCGCATGGGGACAGGGGAGCTCTTACGAGCAGTACTTC. Protein: CSAWGQGSSYEQYF.

This clonotype has a count of ten or more. V is TRBV29-1 and J is TRBJ2-3, with D perhaps TRBD1 (6 bases). The germline V and J ends were trimmed by 5 bases and 6 bases, with 21 bases remaining between them. This CDR3 region has 15 residues. Looked up from germline, CDR1 is SQVTM and CDR2 is ANQGSEA. The CDR3 loop reads CSVKKRTVSRDTQYF. DNA for the CDR3: TGCAGCGTTAAGAAGCGGACAGTTTCCCGCGATACGCAGTATTTT.

About this clonotype itself: Mismatch with germline at one junction end may stem from a read error. The chain links TRBV7-2 to TRBJ2-5; D is ambiguous. Germline lookup yields CDR1 SGHTA and CDR2 FQGNSA. The CDR3 has 14 amino acids. The CDR3 DNA reads as TGCGCCAGCAGCCAAGACCACCTAGGGAAGACCCAGCACTTC. Encoded protein: CASSQDHLGKTQHF. Complete variable domain (other parts from reference TRBV7-2 and TRBJ2-5): GAGVSQSPSNKVTEKGKDVELRCDPISGHTALYWYRQSLGQGLEFLIYFQGNSAPDKSGLPSDRFSAERTGGSVSTLTIQRTQQEDSAVYLCASSQDHLGKTQHFGPGTRLLVL.